Listed here is a single T cell receptor beta chain. This specimen comes from a study of CD8 T cells in Susac syndrome. The RNA input was roughly 0.45 to 1 ug, and it was reverse transcribed with random hexamers. TCRdb reprocessed the immunoSEQ multiplex PCR reads with MiXCR, giving one entry per CDR3 protein. The table includes 150,000 to 200,000 distinct CDR3 sequences, about 94% detected once. The length of the CDR3 is 17 residues. Germline V gene data show CDR1 as SEHNR and CDR2 as FQNEAQ (reference sequence). Trimming cost V 4 bases and J 0 bases, with 16 bases left between them. The TCR sequence derives from a human donor in good health. This chain uses TRBV7-9 with TRBJ2-1, with TRBD2 as a possible D gene (7 bases). Sequencing was performed on CD4+ T cells from PBMCs. The CDR3 region is CASSWGGAGSSYNEQFF. The CDR3 nucleotides are TGTGCCAGCAGCTGGGGGGGCGCGGGTTCCTCCTACAATGAGCAGTTCTTC. The whole variable domain, remainder taken from reference TRBV7-9 and TRBJ2-1, is DTGVSQNPRHKITKRGQNVTFRCDPISEHNRLYWYRQTLGQGPEFLTYFQNEAQLEKSRLLSDRFSAERPKGSFSTLEIQRTEQGDSAMYLCASSWGGAGSSYNEQFFGPGTRLTVL.